Listed below are T cell receptor beta chains from one sample, sequenced in a study of cytomegalovirus exposure and HLA in healthy donors. Sequenced by immunoSEQ multiplex PCR; TCRdb stores in-frame clones only, minus some. The repertoire holds fewer than 200,000 clones, 65% to 85% seen once, with 2.9% in the top ten. Input material: PBMCs. The receptors were gathered from a female donor in good health and CMV-seronegative. The CDR3 runs from the conserved cysteine through the conserved F or W. D genes are given only for firm matches. Size is stated for part of the rows, as once, few or many counts, or as a class when the clone is expanded.

TRBV6-5,once,TRBD2,TRBJ2-7,CASSYGPAGGTYEQYF,TGTGCCAGCAGTTACGGTCCGGCGGGGGGAACCTACGAGCAGTACTTC
TRBV7-6,once,NA,TRBJ2-3,CASSPSGDTQYF,TGTGCCAGCAGCCCCTCCGGGGATACGCAGTATTTT
TRBV14,NA,NA,TRBJ2-7,CASSPQDERGEQYF,TGTGCCAGCAGCCCACAAGACGAGAGGGGGGAGCAGTACTTC
TRBV30,NA,NA,TRBJ1-4,CAWRRTDDPVANEKLFF,TGTGCCTGGAGGAGGACAGATGACCCTGTCGCTAATGAAAAACTGTTTTTT
TRBV7-9,NA,TRBD1,TRBJ2-7,CSSSPSFPAAGGYYEQYF,TGTTCCAGCAGCCCCAGCTTTCCGGCGGCAGGGGGTTACTACGAGCAGTACTTC
TRBV25-1,NA,TRBD2,TRBJ2-1,CASSASPSGPGEQFF,TGTGCCAGCAGTGCTTCCCCTAGCGGGCCGGGAGAGCAGTTCTTC
TRBV9,NA,NA,TRBJ1-2,CASSEGIGVNYGYTF,TGTGCCAGCAGCGAGGGCATAGGGGTAAACTATGGCTACACCTTC
TRBV4-1,NA,NA,TRBJ1-6,CASSLRTQGSNSPLHF,TGCGCCAGCAGCCTTAGAACCCAGGGGTCCAATTCACCCCTCCACTTT
TRBV7-2,few,NA,TRBJ1-2,CASSLSRSREDTF,TGTGCCAGCAGCTTATCGAGGTCTCGGGAGGACACCTTC
TRBV5-1,NA,NA,TRBJ2-3,CASSFVASADTQYF,TGCGCCAGCAGCTTCGTAGCTTCGGCAGATACGCAGTATTTT
TRBV19,NA,TRBD2,TRBJ2-1,CASRIPAGGTSNEQFF,TGTGCCAGTAGAATTCCGGCGGGAGGGACCTCCAATGAGCAGTTCTTC
TRBV6-5,NA,TRBD2,TRBJ2-1,CAGSPGLAFLNEQFF,TGTGCCGGCAGTCCGGGACTAGCCTTTTTGAATGAGCAGTTCTTC
TRBV2,NA,TRBD1,TRBJ1-2,CASSASGTGTDGYTF,TGTGCCAGCAGTGCAAGTGGGACAGGGACTGATGGCTACACCTTC
TRBV5-4,NA,TRBD1,TRBJ1-1,CASSSPPGTGGTEAFF,TGTGCCAGCAGCTCTCCTCCCGGGACAGGGGGCACTGAAGCTTTCTTT
TRBV7-9,NA,NA,TRBJ2-3,CASSLTGPDTQYF,TGTGCCAGCAGCTTAACAGGCCCAGATACGCAGTATTTT
TRBV5-8,NA,NA,TRBJ1-6,CASSLEETTGSPLHF,TGTGCCAGCAGCTTGGAGGAGACGACAGGTTCACCCCTCCACTTT
TRBV5-1,NA,NA,TRBJ1-2,CASAGETNYGYTF,TGCGCCAGCGCAGGTGAAACGAACTATGGCTACACCTTC
TRBV30,NA,NA,TRBJ1-2,CAWSVGVGYGYTF,TGTGCCTGGAGTGTAGGGGTGGGCTATGGCTACACCTTC
TRBV28,NA,NA,TRBJ2-7,CASGKPTGIPYEQYF,TGTGCCAGCGGGAAACCGACGGGGATCCCCTACGAGCAGTACTTC
TRBV6-1,NA,NA,TRBJ1-6,CARVQGLPYNSPLHF,TGTGCCAGGGTACAGGGCCTGCCCTATAATTCACCCCTCCACTTT
TRBV7-8,NA,TRBD1,TRBJ1-2,CASSPRTGDNYGYTF,TGTGCCAGCAGCCCTCGGACAGGAGATAACTATGGCTACACCTTC
TRBV27,NA,NA,TRBJ2-5,CASSPHGGYGEETQYF,TGTGCCAGCAGTCCGCATGGGGGGTACGGGGAAGAGACCCAGTACTTC
TRBV5-4,NA,TRBD2,TRBJ2-2,CASSLETSGGELFF,TGTGCCAGCAGCTTGGAGACTAGCGGCGGGGAGCTGTTTTTT
TRBV7-9,NA,NA,TRBJ2-7,CASSPPSGERGTYEQYF,TGTGCCAGCAGCCCCCCAAGCGGGGAAAGGGGGACCTACGAGCAGTACTTC
TRBV18,NA,NA,TRBJ2-7,CASSDNYEQYF,TGTGCCAGCTCGGACAACTACGAGCAGTACTTC
TRBV9,NA,TRBD1,TRBJ2-2,CASRRTGFDTGELFF,TGTGCCAGCAGAAGGACAGGGTTTGACACCGGGGAGCTGTTTTTT
TRBV5-1,NA,TRBD2,TRBJ2-2,CASSLRAGGNTGELFF,TGCGCCAGCAGCTTGAGAGCGGGAGGGAACACCGGGGAGCTGTTTTTT
TRBV2,few,NA,TRBJ2-3,CASRDSPIGTDTQYF,TGTGCCAGCAGAGACTCACCTATCGGCACAGATACGCAGTATTTT
TRBV9,NA,TRBD1,TRBJ2-2,CASSASGTGGTGELFF,TGTGCCAGCAGCGCCTCCGGGACAGGGGGAACCGGGGAGCTGTTTTTT
TRBV27,NA,NA,TRBJ2-7,CASSTPGGYEQYF,TGTGCCAGCAGTACCCCCGGAGGGTACGAGCAGTACTTC
TRBV1,NA,NA,TRBJ1-1,CTSSQENDRRDTEAFF,TGCACCAGCAGCCAAGAAAACGACAGGCGGGACACTGAAGCTTTCTTT
TRBV19,NA,TRBD1,TRBJ2-7,CASRTGQGFHEQYF,TGTGCCAGTAGAACGGGACAGGGGTTCCACGAGCAGTACTTC
TRBV6-1,NA,NA,TRBJ1-4,CASSRSEKLFF,TGTGCCAGCAGTAGGAGCGAAAAACTGTTTTTT
TRBV11-3,NA,NA,TRBJ2-2,CASSLAVAGELFF,TGTGCCAGCAGCTTAGCGGTGGCCGGGGAGCTGTTTTTT
TRBV6-1,NA,NA,TRBJ1-1,CASSEAPLRGAFF,TGTGCCAGCAGTGAAGCGCCTTTGAGGGGGGCTTTCTTT
TRBV7-9,NA,TRBD1,TRBJ1-2,CASSTDRGPDGYTF,TGTGCCAGCAGCACCGACAGGGGTCCGGATGGCTACACCTTC
TRBV28,once,NA,TRBJ2-7,CASSLPGQGQYF,TGTGCCAGCAGTTTACCGGGACAAGGGCAGTACTTC
TRBV9,NA,NA,TRBJ1-1,CASNLLGGEAFF,TGTGCCAGCAACCTCCTGGGGGGGGAAGCTTTCTTT
TRBV10-3,NA,TRBD1,TRBJ2-2,CATALGQGGELFF,TGTGCCACAGCCCTGGGACAGGGTGGGGAGCTGTTTTTT
TRBV4-2,NA,NA,TRBJ2-1,CASSLPTATTSSYNEQFF,TGTGCCAGCAGCCTACCAACGGCGACTACGAGCTCCTACAATGAGCAGTTCTTC
TRBV7-9,few,TRBD1,TRBJ2-5,CASIPTGGETQYF,TGTGCCAGCATCCCGACAGGGGGGGAGACCCAGTACTTC
TRBV2,NA,NA,TRBJ2-5,CASSAGAETQYF,TGTGCCAGCAGTGCTGGGGCAGAGACCCAGTACTTC
TRBV4-2,NA,TRBD2,TRBJ2-1,CASSQLAGTSGKGYNEQFF,TGTGCCAGCAGCCAACTAGCCGGGACTAGCGGGAAAGGCTACAATGAGCAGTTCTTC
TRBV11-3,NA,TRBD2,TRBJ2-7,CASSFTGGAYEQYF,TGTGCCAGCAGCTTCACTGGGGGGGCCTACGAGCAGTACTTC
TRBV11-3,NA,NA,TRBJ1-1,CASSLAQGSNTEAFF,TGTGCCAGCAGCTTAGCTCAGGGATCGAACACTGAAGCTTTCTTT
TRBV4-1,NA,TRBD1,TRBJ1-1,CASSQSGTGEGGTEAFF,TGCGCCAGCAGCCAGTCCGGGACAGGGGAAGGGGGCACTGAAGCTTTCTTT
TRBV6-1,NA,TRBD1,TRBJ1-4,CASSERWGTGSEKLFF,TGTGCCAGCAGTGAGCGATGGGGGACAGGGTCTGAAAAACTGTTTTTT
TRBV27,NA,NA,TRBJ2-6,CASSLLLAGANVLTF,TGTGCCAGCAGTTTACTATTGGCTGGGGCCAACGTCCTGACTTTC
TRBV6-6,NA,TRBD2,TRBJ2-7,CASSYSALAGVGEQYF,TGTGCCAGCAGTTACTCGGCGTTAGCGGGAGTTGGCGAGCAGTACTTC
TRBV30,few,TRBD1,TRBJ1-4,CAGQGRDEKLFF,TGTGCCGGACAGGGGAGGGATGAAAAACTGTTTTTT
TRBV27,NA,TRBD1,TRBJ2-1,CASSPRQGGGNEQFF,TGTGCCAGCAGTCCCAGACAGGGTGGTGGCAATGAGCAGTTCTTC
TRBV5-4,NA,TRBD2,TRBJ2-4,CASSPRAGDANIQYF,TGTGCCAGCAGCCCAAGGGCGGGAGATGCAAACATTCAGTACTTC
TRBV6-5,NA,NA,TRBJ2-3,CASKRGWRDTQYF,TGTGCCAGCAAAAGGGGGTGGCGGGATACGCAGTATTTT
TRBV29-1,few,NA,TRBJ1-3,CSATQISNSGNTIYF,TGCAGCGCCACGCAAATAAGCAACTCTGGAAACACCATATATTTT
TRBV27,NA,NA,TRBJ2-1,CASRSQGYPYNEQFF,TGTGCCAGCAGATCGCAGGGTTATCCCTACAATGAGCAGTTCTTC
TRBV28,NA,TRBD1,TRBJ1-1,CASSLYEGAQGNTEAFF,TGTGCCAGCAGTTTATACGAGGGGGCGCAGGGGAACACTGAAGCTTTCTTT
TRBV6-1,few,NA,TRBJ1-1,CASSALGGDTEAFF,TGTGCCAGCAGTGCCCTTGGAGGGGACACTGAAGCTTTCTTT
TRBV7-3,NA,TRBD1,TRBJ2-1,CASSLTQGAREQFF,TGTGCCAGCAGCTTAACTCAGGGGGCGCGGGAGCAGTTCTTC